This T cell receptor beta chain was recorded in a study of vaccination and CD4 T cells after COVID-19. Once obtained from cultured CD4+ T cells, the DNA was sequenced using the Oncomine TCR Beta short-read assay. TCRdb passed the PCR reads through MiXCR, listing each CDR3 protein once. The table records 4,000 to 4,500 distinct CDR3 sequences, less than 25% of them present only once. This clonotype was counted a few times. No antigen is known for it. Treatment reported: roughly 10-day PBMC culture with coronavirus spike peptide pools or control peptides (ViraFEST assay). The length of the CDR3 is 11 residues. Germline V gene sequence: CDR1 SNHLY, CDR2 FYNNEI. Trimming removed 8 bases from V and 7 bases from J; junction bases left unmatched: 5.

The chain employs TRBV2 and TRBJ2-7, with 7 positions matching TRBD1. The source of this sequence is a human donor who had recovered from COVID-19. The sequenced sample was CD4+ T cells from blood, cultured in vitro. This CDR3 reads CASGTAREQYF. The CDR3 DNA reads TGTGCCAGCGGGACAGCCCGGGAGCAGTACTTC.